The 27 T cell receptor beta chains in this list originate from one sample, sequenced in a study of T cell responses to AZD1222 COVID-19 vaccine. Measured with immunoSEQ multiplex PCR; TCRdb has only the in-frame clones, and not every one. The sample shows under 150,000 clones, 92% of them seen only once. This specimen was peripheral blood, taken on day 0 of AZD1222 vaccination. The receptors here all came from an adult in good health.

The chain joins TRBV15 to TRBJ1-1; D ambiguous. The germline V gene encodes CDR1 LNHNV and CDR2 YYDKDF (reference sequence). V gave up 6 bases and J gave up 5 bases, with 13 bases separating them. This CDR3 spans 13 amino acids. The CDR3 sequence is CATRHNIQTEAFF. The CDR3 DNA sequence: TGTGCCACCAGACACAACATCCAGACTGAAGCTTTCTTT.

The rearrangement links TRBV6-5 to TRBJ2-1, with no clear D. Germline values: CDR1 MNHEY, CDR2 SVGAGI. This CDR3 comprises 14 residues. V lost 4 bases, J lost 3 bases, and 10 bases lay in between. This CDR3 reads CASSSRAYYNEQFF. The CDR3 DNA is TGTGCCAGCAGTTCCCGGGCTTACTACAATGAGCAGTTCTTC.

This chain joins TRBV5-1 and TRBJ2-1; D possibly corresponds to TRBD1 (6 bases). In germline, CDR1 is SGHRS, CDR2 YFSETQ. This CDR3 region has 14 residues. V was pared by 5 bases and J by 5 bases, with 14 bases between. The CDR3 sequence: CASRAQDRDNEQFF. Written as DNA, the CDR3 is TGCGCCAGCAGAGCTCAGGACAGAGACAATGAGCAGTTCTTC.

The gene calls are TRBV7-2 and TRBJ2-5, with 9 bases identical to TRBD1. V shed 5 bases, J shed 9 bases, and the junction held 10 bases outside the gene matches. The CDR3 is 14 residues long. CDR1 is SGHTA and CDR2 is FQGNSA in the germline V gene. The CDR3 is CASSPGIRDRAQYF. The DNA for the CDR3 is TGTGCCAGCAGCCCAGGTATCCGGGACAGGGCCCAGTACTTC.

The CDR3 DNA is TGTGCCAGCAGCTTGAAACTAGCAGTCCACGAGCAGTACTTC. This encodes CASSLKLAVHEQYF. The V call is TRBV5-4, the J call TRBJ2-7; the D gene is possibly TRBD2 (6 bases). Trimming pared 1 base from V and 5 bases from J, leaving 13 bases between. This CDR3 spans 14 amino acids. The germline gives CDR1 SGHNT, CDR2 YYREEE (reference sequence).

The rearrangement joins TRBV29-1 to TRBJ2-3, with D possibly TRBD1 on 6 matching bases. CDR1 and CDR2 from the germline V gene are SQVTM and ANQGSEA. Trimming removed 7 bases at V and 4 bases at J, with 15 bases between. This CDR3 region has 13 residues. CDR3 loop: CSARGEYADTQYF. The CDR3 DNA reads as TGCAGCGCCAGGGGAGAGTACGCAGATACGCAGTATTTT.

This chain connects TRBV6-5 to TRBJ1-2, with D tentatively TRBD1 (5 bases). Germline V CDR1 and CDR2: MNHEY, SVGAGI. The V end was cut by 6 bases, the J end by 5 bases, with 13 bases between. This CDR3 has 13 residues. The CDR3 sequence: CASRGGTRYGYTF. CDR3 nucleotide sequence: TGTGCCAGCAGGGGAGGGACGAGGTATGGCTACACCTTC.

This chain uses TRBV5-1 with TRBJ2-5; D not certain. V shed 0 bases and J shed 3 bases, with 9 bases lying between them. This CDR3 is 14 amino acids long. CDR1 is SGHRS, CDR2 YFSETQ, per germline. The CDR3 region has the DNA TGCGCCAGCAGCTTGGAAGGCACCAAAGAGACCCAGTACTTC. Its translation is CASSLEGTKETQYF.

The chain is built from TRBV7-9 and TRBJ2-1; 10 bases are shared with TRBD2. Trimming at V came to 0 bases and at J to 5 bases, leaving 10 bases not matched to a gene. Germline assignment: CDR1 SEHNR and CDR2 FQNEAQ (reference sequence). This CDR3 is 18 amino acids long. CDR3 sequence: CASSLAFQRGGTHNEQFF. The CDR3 bases are TGTGCCAGCAGCTTAGCGTTCCAGCGGGGGGGCACGCACAATGAGCAGTTCTTC.

This chain links TRBV11-2 with TRBJ1-1; perhaps TRBD1 as D (5 bases). The CDR3 sequence is 16 residues long. The V gene's germline CDR1 is SGHAT and CDR2 FQNNGV. Trimming removed 5 bases from V and 1 base from J, with 17 bases in between. CDR3 in DNA: TGTGCCAGCAGCAAGAACCCCGGGGGACCGAACACTGAAGCTTTCTTT. This codes for CASSKNPGGPNTEAFF.

The chain employs TRBV15 and TRBJ1-1; the D is unclear. Germline V gene lookup returns CDR1 LNHNV and CDR2 YYDKDF (reference sequence). CDR3 length: 15 amino acids. V was shortened by 5 bases and J by 1 base, with 14 bases between the two germline ends. CDR3 DNA sequence: TGTGCCACCAGCTCCCCGAGGTTGGAGAACACTGAAGCTTTCTTT. Encoded protein: CATSSPRLENTEAFF.

The gene calls are TRBV6-5 and TRBJ1-6, with D possibly matching TRBD1 (6 bases). CDR1 is MNHEY, CDR2 SVGAGI, per germline. The CDR3 sequence is 15 residues long. V was shortened by 6 bases and J by 5 bases, with 14 bases between the two germline ends. CDR3 nucleotide sequence: TGTGCCAGCAGCGGGGGCTCGATTGATAATTCACCCCTCCACTTT. Its translation is CASSGGSIDNSPLHF.

This clone was counted once. The rearrangement joins TRBV28 to TRBJ1-2; the match to TRBD1 covers 8 bases. The CDR3 is made up of 13 amino acids. After removal of 3 bases from V and 7 bases from J, the junction contained 4 bases not matched to a gene. Germline CDR1 MDHEN, CDR2 SYDVKM. CDR3 sequence reads: CASSFQGASGYTF. The CDR3 coding sequence is TGTGCCAGCAGTTTCCAGGGGGCGAGTGGCTACACCTTC.

The chain has TRBV9 and TRBJ2-1; no clear D gene. The germline V gene encodes CDR1 SGDLS and CDR2 YYNGEE. The CDR3 contains 16 residues. Trimming cost V 0 bases and J 4 bases, with 14 bases left between them. This CDR3 reads CASSVAGSLGYNEQFF. The CDR3 bases are TGTGCCAGCAGCGTAGCCGGGTCACTTGGATACAATGAGCAGTTCTTC.

This sequence joins TRBV3-1 (or the pseudogene TRBV3-2) and TRBJ2-3; the match to TRBD2 covers 11 bases. Germline V gene data show CDR1 as LGHDT and CDR2 as YNNKEL (reference sequence). This CDR3 has 16 amino acids. V was clipped by 4 bases and J by 1 base; unmatched bases: 4. The CDR3: CASSLLAGGRTDTQYF. The CDR3 nucleotides read TGTGCCAGCAGCCTGCTAGCGGGGGGCCGCACAGATACGCAGTATTTT.

The chain carries TRBV15 and TRBJ1-2; a possible D gene is TRBD1 (5 bases). The V and J ends lost 0 bases and 8 bases respectively, with 25 bases between them. The CDR3 is made up of 18 amino acids. CDR1 is LNHNV and CDR2 is YYDKDF in the germline V gene (reference sequence). CDR3 residues: CATSRDYPGTGGLWGYTF. CDR3 nucleotides: TGTGCCACCAGCAGAGATTATCCTGGAACAGGCGGTCTTTGGGGCTACACCTTC.

The chain uses TRBV4-1 and TRBJ1-2; TRBD1 might be the D (5 bases). CDR3 length: 14 residues. V gave up 0 bases and J gave up 5 bases, with 10 bases separating them. Germline-derived CDR1 and CDR2 are MGHRA and YSYEKL. DNA of the CDR3: TGCGCCAGCAGCCAAGAGCAGGGTGGGTATGGCTACACCTTC. It is translated as CASSQEQGGYGYTF.

The chain links TRBV11-2 to TRBJ1-4; D not resolved. The CDR3 sequence is 11 residues long. The germline V gene has CDR1 SGHAT and CDR2 FQNNGV. V lost 3 bases and J 7 bases, leaving 3 bases between the germline ends. CDR3 residues: CASSFGEKLFF. The CDR3, as DNA: TGTGCCAGCAGCTTTGGTGAAAAACTGTTTTTT.

This clone was counted between two and nine times. The V and J genes are TRBV24-1 and TRBJ2-1; D is unclear. V was trimmed by 1 base and J by 8 bases, leaving 17 bases between them. This CDR3 region has 16 residues. Germline-derived CDR1 and CDR2 are KGHDR and SFDVKD. The CDR3 loop is CATSDFDGDRSHEQFF. CDR3 bases: TGTGCCACCAGTGATTTCGACGGAGATCGGAGCCATGAGCAGTTCTTC.

A single count supports this clone. V and J are TRBV6-5 and TRBJ2-7; 7 bases line up with TRBD1. Germline loops: CDR1 MNHEY, CDR2 SVGAGI. This CDR3 contains 15 residues. With V trimmed by 5 bases and J by 1 base, 8 bases remained unmatched. In DNA form, the CDR3 reads TGTGCCAGCAGTATTAACAGGGGTGCATCCTACGAGCAGTACTTC. Encoded protein: CASSINRGASYEQYF.

The chain uses TRBV6-5 and TRBJ1-1; the match to TRBD1 covers 7 bases. The CDR3 spans 14 residues. In germline, CDR1 is MNHEY, CDR2 SVGAGI. Trimming at V came to 4 bases and at J to 3 bases, leaving 5 bases not matched to a gene. CDR3 loop: CASSWEQGYTEAFF. The CDR3 nucleotides are TGTGCCAGCAGTTGGGAACAGGGGTACACTGAAGCTTTCTTT.

This sequence joins TRBV11-2 and TRBJ1-2; D not resolved. The germline V gene has CDR1 SGHAT and CDR2 FQNNGV. Trimming took 7 bases from V and 3 from J, leaving 18 bases between them. The CDR3 consists of 15 residues. CDR3 sequence (DNA): TGTGCCAGCAAGGTGGGCAGTTCGATCTACTATGGCTACACCTTC. Protein product: CASKVGSSIYYGYTF.

The J gene is TRBJ1-5, the V gene TRBV4-1, with D hard to call. The CDR3 extends over 15 amino acids. The V and J ends lost 4 bases and 5 bases respectively, with 15 bases between them. From germline, CDR1 is MGHRA and CDR2 YSYEKL. The CDR3 sequence: CASSPRWGPDQPQHF. The CDR3 coding sequence is TGCGCCAGCAGCCCTCGCTGGGGTCCGGATCAGCCCCAGCATTTT.

The chain combines TRBV6-5 with TRBJ2-7, with D tentatively TRBD1 (6 bases). This CDR3 has 14 amino acids. V lost 5 bases and J 4 bases, leaving 15 bases between the germline ends. CDR1 and CDR2 from the germline V gene are MNHEY and SVGAGI. The CDR3 region has the DNA TGTGCCAGCAGTCCCTACAGGGACGGGTACGAGCAGTACTTC. As protein: CASSPYRDGYEQYF.

The J gene is TRBJ2-1, the V gene TRBV19; 9 nucleotides line up with TRBD1. V was pared by 5 bases and J by 2 bases, with 4 bases of the junction left unmatched. The CDR3 totals 15 residues. Germline CDR1 and CDR2: LNHDA and SQIVND (reference sequence). Here the CDR3 reads CASSPRQGAYNEQFF. CDR3 nucleotide sequence: TGTGCCAGTAGTCCAAGACAGGGGGCCTACAATGAGCAGTTCTTC. Full variable domain (outside the CDR3, taken from reference TRBV19 and TRBJ2-1): DGGITQSPKYLFRKEGQNVTLSCEQNLNHDAMYWYRQDPGQGLRLIYYSQIVNDFQKGDIAEGYSVSREKKESFPLTVTSAQKNPTAFYLCASSPRQGAYNEQFFGPGTRLTVL.

The V and J genes are TRBV25-1 and TRBJ1-1, with TRBD1 matching 7 bases. The V segment lost 3 bases and the J segment 2 bases; nucleotides outside the gene matches: 9. The CDR3 runs to 16 residues. The germline V gene encodes CDR1 MGHDK and CDR2 SYGVNS. The DNA for the CDR3 is TGTGCCAGCAGTGATCTACAGGGGAATGTCAACACTGAAGCTTTCTTT. It translates to CASSDLQGNVNTEAFF.

The chain has TRBV7-9 and TRBJ1-3; no firm D call. This CDR3 is 12 amino acids long. V shed 5 bases and J shed 8 bases, with 10 bases lying between them. Germline CDR1 SEHNR, CDR2 FQNEAQ (reference sequence). The CDR3 is CASSPPPDTIYF. The CDR3 DNA follows: TGTGCCAGCAGCCCTCCTCCTGACACCATATATTTT.